Listed here are 9 T cell receptor beta chains from one sample, sequenced in a study of blood T cell repertoires in COVID-19. Produced via immunoSEQ multiplex PCR; TCRdb's table is partial and in-frame only. The sample records 150,000 to 200,000 clones, 70% to 85% being singletons. Input material: peripheral blood. Receptors were obtained from a woman in her 30s with acute or convalescent COVID-19.

The chain is built from TRBV5-4 and TRBJ2-7; 11 bases align to TRBD1. The CDR3 is 15 residues long. CDR1 is SGHNT and CDR2 is YYREEE in the germline V gene (reference sequence). The trim removed 4 bases at V and 3 bases at J, leaving 6 bases unmatched. The CDR3 nucleotides read TGTGCCAGCAGCCCCGGACAGGGGGCGTTCTACGAGCAGTACTTC. Translating it yields CASSPGQGAFYEQYF.

The rearrangement joins TRBV6-2 or TRBV6-3 to TRBJ1-5, with a tentative D call TRBD1 (5 bases). Per germline, CDR1 MNHEY and CDR2 SVGEGT. V was cut by 1 base and J by 3 bases, with 10 bases left in between. The CDR3 has 15 residues. The CDR3 nucleotides read TGTGCCAGCAGTTACTGGCAGGGCTACAATCAGCCCCAGCATTTT. This encodes CASSYWQGYNQPQHF.

This clone was counted once. The chain joins TRBV7-2 to TRBJ2-4; D is possibly TRBD1 (6 bases). Germline V lookup: CDR1 SGHTA, CDR2 FQGNSA. The CDR3 sequence is 16 residues long. With 7 bases removed from V and 2 bases from J, the gap between germline ends came to 18 bases. CDR3 region: CASTRTAFETKNIQYF. The DNA of the CDR3 is TGTGCCAGCACCCGGACAGCCTTTGAGACCAAAAACATTCAGTACTTC.

The chain joins TRBV28 to TRBJ1-2; no clear D. Germline CDR1 is MDHEN and CDR2 is SYDVKM. Trimming took 10 bases from V and 7 from J, leaving 19 bases between them. The CDR3 runs to 13 residues. CDR3 residues: CATSVINIGGYTF. CDR3 DNA sequence: TGTGCCACCTCTGTTATTAATATCGGTGGCTACACCTTC.

The chain joins TRBV7-9 to TRBJ2-1, with 8 positions matching TRBD2. Per germline, CDR1 SEHNR and CDR2 FQNEAQ (reference sequence). Unmatched junction bases numbered 13, after V lost 2 bases and J lost 7 bases. The CDR3 totals 17 residues. CDR3 region: CASSLTSSGGLKNEQFF. The CDR3 region has the DNA TGTGCCAGCAGCTTAACCTCCTCGGGGGGGCTAAAGAATGAGCAGTTCTTC.

This chain uses TRBV7-9 with TRBJ2-7; 10 nucleotides line up with TRBD1. Germline trimming cut 3 bases from V and 3 bases from J; bases unmatched to any gene: 8. The length of the CDR3 is 16 residues. Germline V gives CDR1 SEHNR, CDR2 FQNEAQ (reference sequence). The CDR3 DNA follows: TGTGCCAGCAGCTTCCCATTAGACAGGGGGCTCTACGAGCAGTACTTC. It encodes CASSFPLDRGLYEQYF.

This chain links TRBV2 with TRBJ2-3; TRBD1 matches at 9 bases. The CDR3 length is 16 residues. V was clipped by 6 bases and J by 4 bases; unmatched bases: 11. Germline values: CDR1 SNHLY, CDR2 FYNNEI. The CDR3 here is CASRPKMDRGPDTQYF. As DNA, the CDR3 is TGTGCCAGCAGACCTAAAATGGACAGGGGACCAGATACGCAGTATTTT. Full variable domain (outside the CDR3, taken from reference TRBV2 and TRBJ2-3): EPEVTQTPSHQVTQMGQEVILRCVPISNHLYFYWYRQILGQKVEFLVSFYNNEISEKSEIFDDQFSVERPDGSNFTLKIRSTKLEDSAMYFCASRPKMDRGPDTQYFGPGTRLTVL.

The CDR3 DNA sequence: TGTGCCAGCAGCCCTACAGGGGGCACTGTGAACGAGCAGTACTTC. Residues: CASSPTGGTVNEQYF. The V call is TRBV5-6, the J call TRBJ2-7; TRBD1 agrees at 9 bases. This CDR3 has 15 amino acids. The ends lost 4 bases at V and 5 bases at J; junction bases unmatched: 10. The germline gives CDR1 SGHDT, CDR2 YYEEEE.

V gene TRBV7-6 combines with J gene TRBJ2-1; 10 bases match TRBD2. The germline CDR1 and CDR2 sequences are SGHVS and FNYEAQ. The CDR3 extends over 16 amino acids. Unmatched junction bases numbered 9, after V lost 3 bases and J lost 7 bases. CDR3 sequence: CASSLTSGRAVNEQFF. CDR3 DNA: TGTGCCAGCAGCTTGACCAGCGGGAGGGCAGTTAATGAGCAGTTCTTC. The whole variable domain, remainder taken from reference TRBV7-6 and TRBJ2-1, is GAGVSQSPRYKVTKRGQDVALRCDPISGHVSLYWYRQALGQGPEFLTYFNYEAQQDKSGLPNDRFSAERPEGSISTLTIQRTEQRDSAMYRCASSLTSGRAVNEQFFGPGTRLTVL.